The next 3 T cell receptor beta chains were all read from a single sample in a study of T-cell memory formation after mild COVID-19. TCRdb called the 5' RACE reads again in MiXCR, with one record for every CDR3 protein. Counted here are approximately 270,000 distinct CDR3 sequences, around 16% occurring once; the ten biggest clones make up 20% to 25%. The material sequenced was PBMCs or a T cell subset sorted from them (not recorded which). These receptors were taken from a man younger than 30 who had mild COVID-19 (a few samples of this study predate the infection). Cell type and time point are not known.

This clonotype was seen a handful of times. The gene calls are TRBV7-8 and TRBJ1-3; D is unresolved. Germline V lookup: CDR1 SGHVS, CDR2 FQNEAQ. This CDR3 has 11 amino acids. V was trimmed by 5 bases and J by 4 bases, leaving 3 bases between them. This CDR3 is CASSRGNTIYF. Written as DNA, the CDR3 is TGTGCCAGCAGCCGGGGAAACACCATATATTTT. Full variable domain (outside the CDR3, taken from reference TRBV7-8 and TRBJ1-3): GAGVSQSPRYKVAKRGQDVALRCDPISGHVSLFWYQQALGQGPEFLTYFQNEAQLDKSGLPSDRFFAERPEGSVSTLKIQRTQQEDSAVYLCASSRGNTIYFGEGSWLTVV.

This clonotype came up a few times. This sequence joins TRBV7-2 and TRBJ1-5; no definite D call. CDR3 length: 14 residues. CDR1 SGHTA and CDR2 FQGNSA come from the germline V gene. Trimming took 1 base from V and 6 from J, leaving 10 bases between them. This CDR3 is CASSLGPKGQPQHF. The CDR3 bases are TGTGCCAGCAGCTTAGGCCCCAAGGGTCAGCCCCAGCATTTT.

This rearrangement joins TRBV5-4 to TRBJ1-2; TRBD1 might be the D (6 bases). Trimming removed 6 bases from V and 6 bases from J, with 21 bases in between. The CDR3 length is 15 residues. Germline CDR1 reads SGHNT; CDR2 reads YYREEE (reference sequence). In DNA form, the CDR3 reads TGTGCCAGCACCTCATCAGGGGACACCCGAGATGGCTACACCTTC. It translates to CASTSSGDTRDGYTF.